This T cell receptor (beta chain) emerged from a study of CD8 T cells in ankylosing spondylitis. Study-level points and caveats: About 8 highly homologous variants made up a TCR beta motif that seemed to typify ankylosing spondylitis blood. From matched ankylosing spondylitis synovial fluid, disease-linked clones were reportedly recovered at significantly enriched levels. A CD8+ phenotype characterized the disease-linked clones, which were relatively rare in peripheral blood.

As regards this clonotype: Its antigen is currently unknown.

The CDR3 has 15 residues. Per the germline V gene, CDR1 is KGHDR and CDR2 is SFDVKD. The ends lost 0 bases at V and 6 bases at J; junction bases unmatched: 1. One entry per CDR3 protein, called by TCRdb with MiXCR from the 5' RACE reads. The table lists hundreds of thousands of distinct CDR3 sequences, over 9.5% of them singletons. This receptor was identified in a male donor with ankylosing spondylitis. The chain uses TRBV24-1 and TRBJ2-2, with 9 nucleotides matching TRBD1. Sample: blood, either unsorted or a sorted T cell fraction (not recorded which). As DNA, the CDR3 is TGTGCCACCAGTGATTTGGGACAGGGGCCCGGGGAGCTGTTTTTT. Residues: CATSDLGQGPGELFF.